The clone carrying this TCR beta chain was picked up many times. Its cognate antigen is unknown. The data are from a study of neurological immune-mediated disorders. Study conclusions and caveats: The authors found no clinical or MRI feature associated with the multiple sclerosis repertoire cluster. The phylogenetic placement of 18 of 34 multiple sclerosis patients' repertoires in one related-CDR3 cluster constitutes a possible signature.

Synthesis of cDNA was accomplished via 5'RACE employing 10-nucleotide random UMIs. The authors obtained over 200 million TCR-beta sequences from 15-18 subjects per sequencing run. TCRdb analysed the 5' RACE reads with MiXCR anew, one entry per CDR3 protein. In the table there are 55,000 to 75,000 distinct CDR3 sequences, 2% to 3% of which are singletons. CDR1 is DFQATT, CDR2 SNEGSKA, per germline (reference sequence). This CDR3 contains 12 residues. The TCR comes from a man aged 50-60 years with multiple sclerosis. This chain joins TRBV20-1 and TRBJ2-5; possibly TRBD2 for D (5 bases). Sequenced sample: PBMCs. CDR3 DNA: TGCAGCAGCATTAGCGACTGGGAGACCCAGTACTTC. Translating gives CSSISDWETQYF.